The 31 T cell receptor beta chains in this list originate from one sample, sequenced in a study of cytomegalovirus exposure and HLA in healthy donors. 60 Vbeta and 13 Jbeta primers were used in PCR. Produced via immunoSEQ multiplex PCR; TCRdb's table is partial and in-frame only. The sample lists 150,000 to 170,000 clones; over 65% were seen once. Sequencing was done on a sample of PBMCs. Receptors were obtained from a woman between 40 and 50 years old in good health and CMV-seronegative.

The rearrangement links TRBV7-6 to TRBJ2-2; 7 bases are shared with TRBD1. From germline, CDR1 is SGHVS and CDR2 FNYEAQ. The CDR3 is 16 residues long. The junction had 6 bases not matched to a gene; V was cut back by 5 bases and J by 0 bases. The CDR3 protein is CASSPRQGANTGELFF. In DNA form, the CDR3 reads TGTGCCAGCAGCCCCCGACAGGGCGCGAACACCGGGGAGCTGTTTTTT.

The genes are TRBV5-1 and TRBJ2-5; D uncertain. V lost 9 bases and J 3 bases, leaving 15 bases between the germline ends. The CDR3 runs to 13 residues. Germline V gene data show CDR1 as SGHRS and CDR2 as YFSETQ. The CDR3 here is CATQNYGEETQYF. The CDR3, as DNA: TGCGCCACCCAAAACTACGGCGAAGAGACCCAGTACTTC.

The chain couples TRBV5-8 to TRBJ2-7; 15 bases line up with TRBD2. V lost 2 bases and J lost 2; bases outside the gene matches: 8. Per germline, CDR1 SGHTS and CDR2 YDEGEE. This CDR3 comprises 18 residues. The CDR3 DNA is TGTGCCAGCAGCTTTTTTGGGACTAGCGGGAGGATGACCTACGAGCAGTACTTC. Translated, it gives CASSFFGTSGRMTYEQYF.

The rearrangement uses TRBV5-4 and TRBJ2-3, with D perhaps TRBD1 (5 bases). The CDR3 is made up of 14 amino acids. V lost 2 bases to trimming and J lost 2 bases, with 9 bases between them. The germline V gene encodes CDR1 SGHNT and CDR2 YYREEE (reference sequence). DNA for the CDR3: TGTGCCAGCAGCTTAGGCAGGGTCACAGATACGCAGTATTTT. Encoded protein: CASSLGRVTDTQYF.

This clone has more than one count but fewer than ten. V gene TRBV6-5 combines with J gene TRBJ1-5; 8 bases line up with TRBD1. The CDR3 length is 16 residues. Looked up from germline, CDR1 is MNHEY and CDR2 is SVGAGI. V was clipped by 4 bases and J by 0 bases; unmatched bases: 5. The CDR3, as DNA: TGTGCCAGCAGTTCCCAGGGGGCAGATAGCAATCAGCCCCAGCATTTT. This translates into CASSSQGADSNQPQHF.

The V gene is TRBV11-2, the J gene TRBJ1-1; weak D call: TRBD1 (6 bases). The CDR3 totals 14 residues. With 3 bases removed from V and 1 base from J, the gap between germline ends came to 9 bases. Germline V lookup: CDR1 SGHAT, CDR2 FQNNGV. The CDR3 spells CASSFRGRNTEAFF. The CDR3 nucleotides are TGTGCCAGCAGCTTCAGGGGTCGGAACACTGAAGCTTTCTTT.

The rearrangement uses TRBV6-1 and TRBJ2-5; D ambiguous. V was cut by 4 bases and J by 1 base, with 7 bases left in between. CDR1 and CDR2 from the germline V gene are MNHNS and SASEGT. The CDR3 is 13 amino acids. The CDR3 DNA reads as TGTGCCAGCAGTGCCGGGTTCCAAGAGACCCAGTACTTC. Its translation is CASSAGFQETQYF.

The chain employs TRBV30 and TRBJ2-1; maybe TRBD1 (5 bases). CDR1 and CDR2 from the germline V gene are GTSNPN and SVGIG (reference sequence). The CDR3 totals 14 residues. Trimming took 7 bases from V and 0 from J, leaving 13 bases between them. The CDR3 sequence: CAYRQLSSYNEQFF. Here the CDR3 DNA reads TGTGCCTATAGACAGTTGAGCTCCTACAATGAGCAGTTCTTC.

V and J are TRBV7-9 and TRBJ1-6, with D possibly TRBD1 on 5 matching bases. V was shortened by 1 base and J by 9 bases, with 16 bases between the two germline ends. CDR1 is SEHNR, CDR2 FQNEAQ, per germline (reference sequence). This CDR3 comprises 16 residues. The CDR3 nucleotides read TGTGCCAGCAGCTTAGTATCAGGGCGGGGAAGTTCACCCCTCCACTTT. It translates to CASSLVSGRGSSPLHF.

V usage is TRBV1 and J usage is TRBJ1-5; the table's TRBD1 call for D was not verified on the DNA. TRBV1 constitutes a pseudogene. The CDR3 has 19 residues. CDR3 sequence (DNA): TGCACCAGCAGCCAAGACCACCGACTACGGGACAGGGGGCATCAGCCCCAGCATTTT. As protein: CTSSQDHRLRDRGHQPQHF.

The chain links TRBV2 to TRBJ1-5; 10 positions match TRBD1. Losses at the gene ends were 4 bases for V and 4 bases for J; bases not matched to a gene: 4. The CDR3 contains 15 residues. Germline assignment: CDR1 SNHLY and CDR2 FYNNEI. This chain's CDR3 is CASSGDRGNNQPQHF. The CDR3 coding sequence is TGTGCCAGCAGTGGGGACAGGGGTAATAATCAGCCCCAGCATTTT.

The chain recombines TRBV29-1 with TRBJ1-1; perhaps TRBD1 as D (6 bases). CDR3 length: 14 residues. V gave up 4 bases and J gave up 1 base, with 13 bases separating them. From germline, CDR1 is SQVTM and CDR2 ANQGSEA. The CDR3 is CSVGHLGQNTEAFF. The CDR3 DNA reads TGCAGCGTTGGGCACCTGGGACAGAACACTGAAGCTTTCTTT.

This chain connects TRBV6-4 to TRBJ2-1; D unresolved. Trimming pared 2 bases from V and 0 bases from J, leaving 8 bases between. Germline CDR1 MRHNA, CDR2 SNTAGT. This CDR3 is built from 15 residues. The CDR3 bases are TGTGCCAGCAGTGACGAACTAAGCTCCTACAATGAGCAGTTCTTC. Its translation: CASSDELSSYNEQFF.

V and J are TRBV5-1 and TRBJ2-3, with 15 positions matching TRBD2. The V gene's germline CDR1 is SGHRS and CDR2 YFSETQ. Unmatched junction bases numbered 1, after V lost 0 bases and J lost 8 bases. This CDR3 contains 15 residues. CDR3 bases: TGCGCCAGCAGCTTGGGGACTAGCGGGAGGGGTACGCAGTATTTT. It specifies CASSLGTSGRGTQYF. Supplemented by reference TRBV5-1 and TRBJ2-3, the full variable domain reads KAGVTQTPRYLIKTRGQQVTLSCSPISGHRSVSWYQQTPGQGLQFLFEYFSETQRNKGNFPGRFSGRQFSNSRSEMNVSTLELGDSALYLCASSLGTSGRGTQYFGPGTRLTVL.

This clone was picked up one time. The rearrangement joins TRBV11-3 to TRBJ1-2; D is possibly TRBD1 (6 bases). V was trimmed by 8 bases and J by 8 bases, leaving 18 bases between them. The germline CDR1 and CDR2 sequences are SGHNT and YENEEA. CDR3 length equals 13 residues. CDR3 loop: CASAGGGRVGYTF. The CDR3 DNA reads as TGTGCCAGCGCTGGGGGGGGGCGCGTAGGCTACACCTTC.

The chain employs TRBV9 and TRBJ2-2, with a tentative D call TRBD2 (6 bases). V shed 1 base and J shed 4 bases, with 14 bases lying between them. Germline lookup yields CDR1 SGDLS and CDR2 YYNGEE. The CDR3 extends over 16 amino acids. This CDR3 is CASSVQAGRGTGELFF. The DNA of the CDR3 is TGTGCCAGCAGCGTACAAGCAGGGCGGGGCACCGGGGAGCTGTTTTTT.

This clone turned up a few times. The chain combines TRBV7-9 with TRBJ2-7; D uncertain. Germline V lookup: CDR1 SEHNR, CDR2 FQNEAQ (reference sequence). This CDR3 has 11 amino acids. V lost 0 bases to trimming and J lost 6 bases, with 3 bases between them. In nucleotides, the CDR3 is TGTGCCAGCAGCTTAGCTATCGAGCAGTACTTC. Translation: CASSLAIEQYF.

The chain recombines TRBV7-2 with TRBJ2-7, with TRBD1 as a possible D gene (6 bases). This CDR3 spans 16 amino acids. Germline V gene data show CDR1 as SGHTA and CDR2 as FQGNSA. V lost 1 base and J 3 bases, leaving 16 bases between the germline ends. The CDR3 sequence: CASSLGASGADYEQYF. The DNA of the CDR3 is TGTGCCAGCAGCTTAGGGGCATCAGGGGCCGACTACGAGCAGTACTTC.

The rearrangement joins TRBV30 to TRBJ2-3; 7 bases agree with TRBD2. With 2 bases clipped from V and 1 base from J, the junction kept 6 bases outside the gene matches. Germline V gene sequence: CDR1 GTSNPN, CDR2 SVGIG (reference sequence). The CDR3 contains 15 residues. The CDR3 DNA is TGTGCCTGGAGTCTGACTAGCCGGGGCACAGATACGCAGTATTTT. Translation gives CAWSLTSRGTDTQYF.

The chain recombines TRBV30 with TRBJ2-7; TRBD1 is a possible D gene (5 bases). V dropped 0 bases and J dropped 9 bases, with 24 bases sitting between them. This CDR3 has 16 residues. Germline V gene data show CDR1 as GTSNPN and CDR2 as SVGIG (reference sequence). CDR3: CAWSVRRSTGGAGQYF. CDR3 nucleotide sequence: TGTGCCTGGAGTGTACGCCGCTCAACTGGTGGGGCAGGGCAGTACTTC. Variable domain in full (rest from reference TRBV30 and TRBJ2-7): SQTIHQWPATLVQPVGSPLSLECTVEGTSNPNLYWYRQAAGRGLQLLFYSVGIGQISSEVPQNLSASRPQDRQFILSSKKLLLSDSGFYLCAWSVRRSTGGAGQYFGPGTRLTVT.

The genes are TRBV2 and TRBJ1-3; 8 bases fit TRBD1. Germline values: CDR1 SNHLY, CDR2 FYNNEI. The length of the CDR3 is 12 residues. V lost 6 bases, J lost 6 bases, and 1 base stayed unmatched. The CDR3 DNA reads TGTGCCAGCAGCCAGGGGGCAAACACCATATATTTT. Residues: CASSQGANTIYF.

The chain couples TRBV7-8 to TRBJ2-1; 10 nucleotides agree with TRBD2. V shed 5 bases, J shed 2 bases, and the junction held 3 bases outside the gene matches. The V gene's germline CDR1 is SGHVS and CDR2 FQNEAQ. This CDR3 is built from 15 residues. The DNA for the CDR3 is TGTGCCAGCAGCGCAGGACTAGCGGCCTACAATGAGCAGTTCTTC. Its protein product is CASSAGLAAYNEQFF.

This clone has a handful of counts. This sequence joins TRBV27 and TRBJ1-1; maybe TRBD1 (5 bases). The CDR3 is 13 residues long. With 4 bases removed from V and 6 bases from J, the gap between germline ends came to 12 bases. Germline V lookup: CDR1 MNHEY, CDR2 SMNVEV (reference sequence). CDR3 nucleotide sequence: TGTGCCAGCAGTTCCACAACGGGGGCTGAAGCTTTCTTT. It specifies CASSSTTGAEAFF.

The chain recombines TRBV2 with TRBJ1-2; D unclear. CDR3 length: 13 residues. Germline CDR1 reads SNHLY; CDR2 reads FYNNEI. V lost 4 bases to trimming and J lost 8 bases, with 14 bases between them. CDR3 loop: CASSVVDRGGYTF. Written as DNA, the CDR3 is TGTGCCAGCAGTGTGGTAGATCGAGGGGGCTACACCTTC.

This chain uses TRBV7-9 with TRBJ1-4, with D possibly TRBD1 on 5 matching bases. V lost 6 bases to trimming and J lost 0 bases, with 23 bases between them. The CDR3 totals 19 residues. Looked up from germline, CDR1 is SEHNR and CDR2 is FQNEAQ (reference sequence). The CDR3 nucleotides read TGTGCCAGCAGACGAGGAGGAGGGGACTGGAGTGCAACTAATGAAAAACTGTTTTTT. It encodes CASRRGGGDWSATNEKLFF.

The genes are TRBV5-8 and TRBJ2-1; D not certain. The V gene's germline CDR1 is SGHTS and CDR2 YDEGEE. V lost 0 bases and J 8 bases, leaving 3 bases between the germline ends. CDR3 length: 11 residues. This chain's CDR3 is CASSLAYEQFF. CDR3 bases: TGTGCCAGCAGCTTGGCATATGAGCAGTTCTTC.

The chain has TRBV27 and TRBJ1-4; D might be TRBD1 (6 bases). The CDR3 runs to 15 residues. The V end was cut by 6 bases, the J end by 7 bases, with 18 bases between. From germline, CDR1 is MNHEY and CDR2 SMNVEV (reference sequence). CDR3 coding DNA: TGTGCCAGCAGGTGGCAGGGGTTAAGTGGTGAAAAACTGTTTTTT. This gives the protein CASRWQGLSGEKLFF.

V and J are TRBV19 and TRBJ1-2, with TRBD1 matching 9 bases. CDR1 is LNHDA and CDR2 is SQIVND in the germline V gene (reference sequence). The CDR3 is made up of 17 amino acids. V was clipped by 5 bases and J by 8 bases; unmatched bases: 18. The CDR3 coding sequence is TGTGCCAGTAGTCCTCCCAGGGACAGGGTGCTCGCGGACGGCTACACCTTC. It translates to CASSPPRDRVLADGYTF.

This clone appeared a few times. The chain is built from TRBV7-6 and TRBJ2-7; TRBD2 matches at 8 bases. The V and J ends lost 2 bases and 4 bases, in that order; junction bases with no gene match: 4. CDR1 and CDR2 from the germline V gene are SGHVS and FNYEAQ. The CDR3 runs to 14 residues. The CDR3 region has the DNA TGTGCCAGCAGCTTACAGGGCGGGAGGTACGAGCAGTACTTC. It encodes CASSLQGGRYEQYF.

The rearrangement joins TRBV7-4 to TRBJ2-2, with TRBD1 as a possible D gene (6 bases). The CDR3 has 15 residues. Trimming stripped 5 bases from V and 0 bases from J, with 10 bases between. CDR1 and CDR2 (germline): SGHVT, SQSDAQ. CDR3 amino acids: CASSTGPPNTGELFF. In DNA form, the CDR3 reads TGTGCCAGCAGCACAGGGCCTCCGAACACCGGGGAGCTGTTTTTT.

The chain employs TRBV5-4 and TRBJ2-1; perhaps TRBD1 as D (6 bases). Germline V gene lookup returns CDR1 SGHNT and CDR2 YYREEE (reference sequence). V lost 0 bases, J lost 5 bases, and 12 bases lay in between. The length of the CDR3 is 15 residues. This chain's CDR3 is CASSLGGGVDNEQFF. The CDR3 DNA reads TGTGCCAGCAGCTTGGGTGGGGGCGTCGACAATGAGCAGTTCTTC.